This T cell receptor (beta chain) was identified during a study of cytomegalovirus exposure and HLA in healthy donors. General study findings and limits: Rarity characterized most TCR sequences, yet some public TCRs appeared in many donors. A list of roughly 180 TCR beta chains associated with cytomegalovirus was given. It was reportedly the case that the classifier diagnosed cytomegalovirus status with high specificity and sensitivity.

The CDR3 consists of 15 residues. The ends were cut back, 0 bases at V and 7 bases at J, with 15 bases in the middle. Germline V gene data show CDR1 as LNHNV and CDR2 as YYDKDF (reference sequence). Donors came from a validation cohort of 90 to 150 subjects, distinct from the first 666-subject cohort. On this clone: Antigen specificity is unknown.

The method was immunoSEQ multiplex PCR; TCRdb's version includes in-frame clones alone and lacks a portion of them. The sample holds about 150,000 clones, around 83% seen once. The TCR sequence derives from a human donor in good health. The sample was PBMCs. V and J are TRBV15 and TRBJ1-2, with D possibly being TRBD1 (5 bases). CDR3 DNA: TGTGCCACCAGCAGAGAAGAGGATAGGGGCCCTGGCTACACCTTC. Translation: CATSREEDRGPGYTF.